Following are 15 T cell receptor beta chains from one sample sequenced in a study of cytomegalovirus exposure and HLA in healthy donors. Assay: immunoSEQ multiplex PCR; the TCRdb copy retains only in-frame clones and omits some. The data show about 220,000 clones, with about 89% seen just once and approximately 0.99% held by the top ten. The specimen was PBMCs. These receptors were taken from a woman between 18 and 30 years old in good health and CMV-seronegative.

This chain uses TRBV30 with TRBJ2-1, with no clear D. Looked up from germline, CDR1 is GTSNPN and CDR2 is SVGIG (reference sequence). The V and J ends lost 3 bases and 8 bases respectively, with 8 bases between them. CDR3 length: 11 residues. The CDR3 DNA sequence: TGTGCCTGGAGCAGGCGAGATGAGCAGTTCTTC. Translation: CAWSRRDEQFF.

The rearrangement joins TRBV28 to TRBJ2-7, with a possible D match to TRBD2 (6 bases). This CDR3 is 14 amino acids long. The germline V gene encodes CDR1 MDHEN and CDR2 SYDVKM. Trimming shortened V by 1 base and J by 3 bases, and 10 bases separated the two germline ends. The CDR3 reads CASSLYLGGYEQYF. The CDR3 DNA reads as TGTGCCAGCAGTTTATATCTGGGAGGCTACGAGCAGTACTTC.

V gene TRBV2 combines with J gene TRBJ1-3; 7 bases are a match to TRBD1. The CDR3 is made up of 15 amino acids. CDR1 is SNHLY, CDR2 FYNNEI, per germline. V shed 6 bases, J shed 2 bases, and the junction held 7 bases outside the gene matches. In DNA form, the CDR3 reads TGTGCCAGCAGGCCTACAGGGGAGGCTGGAAACACCATATATTTT. This sequence encodes CASRPTGEAGNTIYF. The full variable domain, in which reference TRBV2 and TRBJ1-3 provide the parts outside the CDR3, is EPEVTQTPSHQVTQMGQEVILRCVPISNHLYFYWYRQILGQKVEFLVSFYNNEISEKSEIFDDQFSVERPDGSNFTLKIRSTKLEDSAMYFCASRPTGEAGNTIYFGEGSWLTVV.

This chain connects TRBV19 to TRBJ1-1; D possibly corresponds to TRBD1 (6 bases). CDR3 length: 17 amino acids. Per the germline V gene, CDR1 is LNHDA and CDR2 is SQIVND (reference sequence). Trimming left V 2 bases short and J 0 bases short, with 16 bases between. The CDR3 here is CASSIWGGARMNTEAFF. CDR3 bases: TGTGCCAGTAGTATATGGGGGGGCGCCCGCATGAACACTGAAGCTTTCTTT.

The gene calls are TRBV27 and TRBJ2-7; D gene ambiguous. CDR3 length: 13 amino acids. Trimming stripped 3 bases from V and 0 bases from J, with 6 bases between. Germline lookup yields CDR1 MNHEY and CDR2 SMNVEV (reference sequence). CDR3 residues: CASSFRFSYEQYF. CDR3 nucleotides: TGTGCCAGCAGTTTCCGGTTCTCCTACGAGCAGTACTTC.

This clone was observed once. This chain uses TRBV19 with TRBJ2-3, with 14 bases lining up with TRBD2. Germline V gene lookup returns CDR1 LNHDA and CDR2 SQIVND (reference sequence). V was pared by 4 bases and J by 3 bases, with 3 bases of the junction left unmatched. The CDR3 runs 16 residues. The chain's CDR3 is CASSTGTSGSTDTQYF. In DNA form, the CDR3 reads TGTGCCAGTAGTACTGGGACTAGCGGGAGTACAGATACGCAGTATTTT.

This rearrangement joins TRBV7-6 to TRBJ2-1; 16 nucleotides match TRBD2. The germline V gene has CDR1 SGHVS and CDR2 FNYEAQ. The CDR3 sequence is 18 residues long. With 4 bases clipped from V and 7 bases from J, the junction kept 10 bases outside the gene matches. In DNA, the CDR3 is TGTGCCAGCAGCTCCTTGACCGGGACTAGCGGGAGGGGAAATGAGCAGTTCTTC. As protein: CASSSLTGTSGRGNEQFF.

J is TRBJ2-1 and V is TRBV10-2; 10 bases map to TRBD2. The CDR3 is made up of 19 amino acids. The trim removed 4 bases at V and 4 bases at J, leaving 16 bases unmatched. Germline values: CDR1 WSHSY, CDR2 SAAADI. The CDR3 DNA follows: TGCGCCAGCAGTGTCCCCCTCCTAGCGGGAGTTCCATTTTACAATGAGCAGTTCTTC. Residues: CASSVPLLAGVPFYNEQFF.

V is TRBV2 and J is TRBJ2-5; D unresolved. Germline CDR1 reads SNHLY; CDR2 reads FYNNEI. Trimming took off 8 bases at V and 3 bases at J, with 10 bases between the two ends. This CDR3 spans 12 amino acids. Written as DNA, the CDR3 is TGTGCCAGCCTAATAGCTGAAGAGACCCAGTACTTC. Protein: CASLIAEETQYF.

The chain joins TRBV6-5 to TRBJ1-5, with TRBD1 as a possible D gene (6 bases). CDR1 is MNHEY, CDR2 SVGAGI, per germline. Between the trimmed V and J ends, which lost 5 bases and 3 bases, there was a span of 14 bases. This CDR3 contains 15 residues. CDR3 sequence: CASSPLTGLNQPQHF. The CDR3 region has the DNA TGTGCCAGCAGTCCGCTGACAGGTCTCAATCAGCCCCAGCATTTT.

The V call is TRBV14, the J call TRBJ2-7; 7 nucleotides align to TRBD2. The CDR3 spans 13 residues. V lost 5 bases, J lost 7 bases, and 8 bases stayed unmatched. In germline, CDR1 is SGHDN, CDR2 FVKESK. The CDR3 DNA sequence: TGTGCCAGCAGCGGGGCGGGAGTGGGTGAGCAGTACTTC. Protein product: CASSGAGVGEQYF.

The rearrangement joins TRBV7-9 to TRBJ1-3, with TRBD1 matching 7 bases. This CDR3 is 15 amino acids long. In germline, CDR1 is SEHNR, CDR2 FQNEAQ (reference sequence). J lost 2 bases, V lost 1 base, and 2 bases had no gene match. CDR3 DNA sequence: TGTGCCAGCAGCTTAGGGACAGGCACTGGAAACACCATATATTTT. Protein sequence: CASSLGTGTGNTIYF.

This chain connects TRBV18 to TRBJ2-1; TRBD1 matches at 10 bases. The V segment lost 3 bases and the J segment 12 bases; nucleotides outside the gene matches: 11. Looked up from germline, CDR1 is KGHSH and CDR2 is LQKENI. CDR3 length: 15 residues. This CDR3 is CASSPVPGQGMRQFF. CDR3 bases: TGTGCCAGCTCACCCGTCCCGGGACAGGGGATGAGGCAGTTCTTC.

V and J are TRBV6-1 and TRBJ1-4, with D possibly being TRBD1 (5 bases). Deletions cut 3 bases from V and 0 bases from J, with 14 bases between. CDR1 is MNHNS, CDR2 SASEGT, per germline. CDR3 length: 17 amino acids. This CDR3 reads CASSEGRTPATNEKLFF. The CDR3 region has the DNA TGTGCCAGCAGTGAGGGGAGGACACCGGCAACTAATGAAAAACTGTTTTTT.

This chain joins TRBV10-3 and TRBJ1-5; 8 nucleotides line up with TRBD1. Germline CDR1 reads ENHRY; CDR2 reads SYGVKD. This CDR3 is built from 15 residues. V lost 10 bases to trimming and J lost 4 bases; unmatched junction nucleotides: 12. In nucleotides, the CDR3 is TGTGCCACCGGACAGGGCGGGAATGAAAATCAGCCCCAGCATTTT. This codes for CATGQGGNENQPQHF.